Below, 29 T cell receptor beta chains from the same sample are listed, as sequenced in a study of blood T cell repertoires in COVID-19. The assay was immunoSEQ multiplex PCR, and TCRdb's table has in-frame clones only and misses some. The repertoire holds more than 95,000 clones, with approximately 90% as singletons. Sequences were obtained from peripheral blood. These receptors all stem from a man in his 60s with acute or convalescent COVID-19.

V usage is TRBV6-5 and J usage is TRBJ2-1; TRBD2 aligns across 7 bases. Germline V gives CDR1 MNHEY, CDR2 SVGAGI. The CDR3 length is 14 residues. V lost 9 bases and J lost 6; bases outside the gene matches: 11. The CDR3, as DNA: TGTGCCAGTAATGCCGGGACTACGATCAATGAGCAGTTCTTC. It yields the protein CASNAGTTINEQFF.

V is TRBV3-1 (or the pseudogene TRBV3-2) and J is TRBJ1-6, with 7 bases fitting TRBD1. The J segment lost 7 bases and the V segment lost 4 bases, leaving 13 bases of the junction unmatched. The CDR3 covers 17 residues. The germline gives CDR1 LGHDT, CDR2 YNNKEL (reference sequence). CDR3 sequence reads: CASSPVWAGQLNSPLHF. The CDR3 nucleotides read TGTGCCAGCAGCCCAGTTTGGGCGGGACAGCTAAATTCACCCCTCCACTTT.

This CDR3 reads CASSSDRVTGNTIYF. Here the CDR3 DNA reads TGTGCCAGCAGCTCGGACAGGGTAACTGGAAACACCATATATTTT. This chain uses TRBV7-8 with TRBJ1-3; 8 bases map to TRBD1. CDR1 and CDR2 (germline): SGHVS, FQNEAQ. V dropped 4 bases and J dropped 2; count of bases not matched to a gene: 4. This CDR3 comprises 15 residues.

The V gene is TRBV5-1, the J gene TRBJ2-3; 7 nucleotides match TRBD2. V shed 3 bases, J shed 5 bases, and the junction held 3 bases outside the gene matches. The CDR3 loop spans 13 amino acids. Germline values: CDR1 SGHRS, CDR2 YFSETQ. The CDR3 here is CASSWGGGDTQYF. In nucleotides, the CDR3 is TGCGCCAGCAGCTGGGGCGGGGGAGATACGCAGTATTTT.

This clone came up once. The J gene is TRBJ2-4, the V gene TRBV11-3, with TRBD1 matching over 7 bases. The CDR3 extends over 14 amino acids. Germline assignment: CDR1 SGHNT and CDR2 YENEEA. The junction had 9 bases not matched to a gene; V was cut back by 5 bases and J by 8 bases. Here the CDR3 reads CASSRPDRAHIQYF. The CDR3 DNA sequence: TGTGCCAGCAGCCGCCCCGACAGGGCCCACATTCAGTACTTC.

This clone was recorded only once. The chain links TRBV3-1 (or the pseudogene TRBV3-2) to TRBJ2-3; a possible D gene is TRBD2 (5 bases). V dropped 1 base and J dropped 5 bases, with 13 bases sitting between them. CDR1 and CDR2 from the germline V gene are LGHDT and YNNKEL (reference sequence). This CDR3 has 15 amino acids. DNA for the CDR3: TGTGCCAGCAGCCAAGGGACGTGGAGCGGAGATACGCAGTATTTT. It yields the protein CASSQGTWSGDTQYF.

V usage is TRBV30 and J usage is TRBJ1-2; D might be TRBD1 (5 bases). The CDR3 loop spans 12 amino acids. CDR1 is GTSNPN and CDR2 is SVGIG in the germline V gene (reference sequence). Trimming took off 1 base at V and 14 bases at J, with 17 bases between the two ends. The CDR3 protein is CAWSATTASKTF. The DNA for the CDR3 is TGTGCCTGGAGTGCTACGACAGCCTCGAAAACCTTC.

With regard to this clone: A junction boundary mismatches the germline segment, possibly from a read error. This chain connects TRBV29-1 to TRBJ1-1; D gene ambiguous. Germline V CDR1 and CDR2: SQVTM, ANQGSEA. This CDR3 is built from 11 residues. CDR3 bases: TGCAGCGTTGTGAGGGTTGAAGCGGGGATCTTT. Translation gives CSVVRVEAGIF.

J is TRBJ1-1 and V is TRBV6-5, with D possibly being TRBD1 (6 bases). V lost 5 bases and J 3 bases, leaving 16 bases between the germline ends. Germline V gene lookup returns CDR1 MNHEY and CDR2 SVGAGI. CDR3 length: 15 amino acids. Here the CDR3 reads CASSPLYAGDTEAFF. In DNA, the CDR3 is TGTGCCAGCAGTCCTCTCTATGCAGGGGACACTGAAGCTTTCTTT.

This clone was counted a single time. The CDR3 DNA sequence: TGTGCTAGTGGTTTGGACAGGGGGAAAGCTTTCTTT. Its translation is CASGLDRGKAFF. V and J are TRBV12-5 and TRBJ1-1; 8 bases agree with TRBD1. Germline CDR1 and CDR2: LGHNT and FRNRAP. V was clipped by 1 base and J by 9 bases; unmatched bases: 1. This CDR3 is built from 12 residues.

This CDR3 is CASSGQGLPPGTGELFF. The CDR3, as DNA: TGTGCCAGCAGCGGACAGGGATTACCCCCGGGAACCGGGGAGCTGTTTTTT. J is TRBJ2-2 and V is TRBV5-8; 8 bases are shared with TRBD1. Per germline, CDR1 SGHTS and CDR2 YDEGEE. V dropped 4 bases and J dropped 5; count of bases not matched to a gene: 13. The CDR3 loop spans 17 amino acids.

This chain joins TRBV10-3 and TRBJ2-1; 10 bases are shared with TRBD2. This CDR3 comprises 15 residues. Germline V gives CDR1 ENHRY, CDR2 SYGVKD. V shed 3 bases, J shed 15 bases, and the junction held 14 bases outside the gene matches. As DNA, the CDR3 is TGTGCCATCAGTGACCCTACTAGCGGGGTTAACTTGTGGTTCTTC. It translates to CAISDPTSGVNLWFF.

The chain uses TRBV6-1 and TRBJ1-2; D is perhaps TRBD1 (5 bases). CDR1 MNHNS and CDR2 SASEGT come from the germline V gene. The germline V and J ends were trimmed by 0 bases and 4 bases, with 6 bases remaining between them. The CDR3 has 13 residues. CDR3: CASSEADSYGYTF. CDR3 nucleotide sequence: TGTGCCAGCAGTGAAGCAGACAGCTATGGCTACACCTTC.

J is TRBJ1-4 and V is TRBV7-2, with a tentative D call TRBD1 (6 bases). This CDR3 has 15 amino acids. CDR1 SGHTA and CDR2 FQGNSA come from the germline V gene. V lost 5 bases to trimming and J lost 4 bases, with 14 bases between them. CDR3 protein: CASSHVDRDNEKLFF. The CDR3 nucleotides read TGTGCCAGCAGCCACGTGGACAGAGATAATGAAAAACTGTTTTTT.

The V call is TRBV30, the J call TRBJ1-5, with 9 bases lining up with TRBD1. Germline V gives CDR1 GTSNPN, CDR2 SVGIG (reference sequence). The V segment lost 2 bases and the J segment 2 bases; nucleotides outside the gene matches: 22. This CDR3 has 21 residues. CDR3 nucleotides: TGTGCCTGGAGTTTCCCCCTCCGGACAGGGGACTCCTTTCGTGGCAATCAGCCCCAGCATTTT. Encoded protein: CAWSFPLRTGDSFRGNQPQHF.

The rearrangement links TRBV30 to TRBJ1-1; D may be TRBD1 (5 bases). Germline CDR1 reads GTSNPN; CDR2 reads SVGIG (reference sequence). V lost 0 bases to trimming and J lost 1 base, with 6 bases between them. The CDR3 length is 13 residues. This CDR3 is CAWSVRANTEAFF. The CDR3 coding sequence is TGTGCCTGGAGTGTCAGGGCGAACACTGAAGCTTTCTTT.

In its sample, this clone was seen once. The rearrangement uses TRBV7-8 and TRBJ2-1, with D perhaps matching TRBD2 (5 bases). CDR1 and CDR2 from the germline V gene are SGHVS and FQNEAQ. CDR3 size: 16 residues. Deletions cut 7 bases from V and 3 bases from J, with 19 bases between. CDR3 sequence (DNA): TGTGCCAGCATCCCCCACGGGATAGAGGGCTACAATGAGCAGTTCTTC. Translating it yields CASIPHGIEGYNEQFF.

V usage is TRBV7-9 and J usage is TRBJ2-1; 7 nucleotides align to TRBD1. Trimming removed 1 base from V and 4 bases from J; junction bases left unmatched: 4. CDR1 is SEHNR, CDR2 FQNEAQ, per germline (reference sequence). This CDR3 contains 15 residues. This chain's CDR3 is CASSLGGQNYNEQFF. CDR3 DNA sequence: TGTGCCAGCAGCTTAGGGGGACAGAATTACAATGAGCAGTTCTTC.

The chain employs TRBV28 and TRBJ1-6, with D possibly matching TRBD1 (5 bases). The CDR3 runs to 16 residues. V lost 7 bases and J lost 10, with 23 bases in between. Germline V gene data show CDR1 as MDHEN and CDR2 as SYDVKM. The CDR3 spells CASTPQAGGEGSPLHF. CDR3 nucleotides: TGTGCCAGCACTCCCCAGGCCGGGGGGGAAGGGTCACCCCTCCACTTT.

This clone was recorded only once. The rearrangement links TRBV12-3 or TRBV12-4 to TRBJ1-1; D gene ambiguous. V dropped 1 base and J dropped 6 bases, with 6 bases sitting between them. This CDR3 spans 12 amino acids. CDR3 coding DNA: TGTGCCAGCAGTTTAGACGCGGCTGAAGCTTTCTTT. Translation: CASSLDAAEAFF.

The V and J genes are TRBV7-7 and TRBJ2-2; 7 positions agree with TRBD2. The V and J ends lost 5 bases and 2 bases, in that order; junction bases with no gene match: 14. Germline CDR1 is SSHAT and CDR2 is FNYEAQ (reference sequence). This CDR3 contains 18 residues. CDR3 sequence reads: CASSLGPAGEINTGELFF. The CDR3 region has the DNA TGTGCCAGCAGCCTAGGGCCCGCGGGGGAGATTAACACCGGGGAGCTGTTTTTT.

V gene TRBV19 combines with J gene TRBJ1-4; the D is unclear. The V and J ends lost 10 bases and 4 bases respectively, with 13 bases between them. The V gene's germline CDR1 is LNHDA and CDR2 SQIVND (reference sequence). This CDR3 spans 13 amino acids. The CDR3, as DNA: TGTGCCACCAAAGACATCGGTAATGAAAAACTGTTTTTT. Translated, it gives CATKDIGNEKLFF. The whole variable domain, remainder taken from reference TRBV19 and TRBJ1-4, is DGGITQSPKYLFRKEGQNVTLSCEQNLNHDAMYWYRQDPGQGLRLIYYSQIVNDFQKGDIAEGYSVSREKKESFPLTVTSAQKNPTAFYLCATKDIGNEKLFFGSGTQLSVL.

The gene calls are TRBV2 and TRBJ2-2; 10 bases map to TRBD2. CDR1 is SNHLY, CDR2 FYNNEI, per germline. This CDR3 contains 14 residues. V lost 6 bases and J lost 6; bases outside the gene matches: 4. The CDR3, as DNA: TGTGCCAGCAGGAGCGGGGGGGCGGCCGGGGAGCTGTTTTTT. It codes for CASRSGGAAGELFF. Filled out from reference TRBV2 and TRBJ2-2, the complete variable domain reads EPEVTQTPSHQVTQMGQEVILRCVPISNHLYFYWYRQILGQKVEFLVSFYNNEISEKSEIFDDQFSVERPDGSNFTLKIRSTKLEDSAMYFCASRSGGAAGELFFGEGSRLTVL.

The chain links TRBV19 to TRBJ1-5, with D possibly matching TRBD1 (5 bases). Germline CDR1 LNHDA, CDR2 SQIVND (reference sequence). Trimming stripped 7 bases from V and 6 bases from J, with 13 bases between. The CDR3 is 13 residues long. In DNA, the CDR3 is TGTGCCAGTAACGACCTGCAGGGTCAGCCCCAGCATTTT. Amino acid sequence: CASNDLQGQPQHF.

This clone was picked up a small number of times. CDR3 sequence (DNA): TGTGCCAGCGGGGACATCTATAATGAAAAACTGTTTTTT. Amino acids: CASGDIYNEKLFF. The rearrangement uses TRBV6-5 and TRBJ1-4; D is possibly TRBD1 (6 bases). Trimming cost V 8 bases and J 4 bases, with 11 bases left between them. CDR1 is MNHEY and CDR2 is SVGAGI in the germline V gene. The CDR3 loop spans 13 amino acids.

The chain links TRBV7-9 to TRBJ1-2; possibly TRBD1 for D (5 bases). Trimming pared 5 bases from V and 8 bases from J, leaving 15 bases between. Germline V gene sequence: CDR1 SEHNR, CDR2 FQNEAQ (reference sequence). The CDR3 loop spans 13 amino acids. CDR3 region: CASSPGGAGGYTF. The CDR3 DNA is TGTGCCAGCAGCCCAGGAGGGGCAGGGGGCTACACCTTC.

This clone occurred a few times. The chain has TRBV19 and TRBJ1-2, with TRBD1 identical over 9 bases. CDR3 length: 12 residues. CDR1 LNHDA and CDR2 SQIVND come from the germline V gene (reference sequence). V shed 8 bases, J shed 5 bases, and the junction held 3 bases outside the gene matches. CDR3 residues: CASSTGGYGYTF. Here the CDR3 DNA reads TGTGCCAGTTCGACAGGGGGATATGGCTACACCTTC.

V and J are TRBV2 and TRBJ2-1, with 8 bases identical to TRBD2. The CDR3 extends over 16 amino acids. J lost 8 bases, V lost 2 bases, and 11 bases had no gene match. Germline values: CDR1 SNHLY, CDR2 FYNNEI. CDR3 bases: TGTGCCAGCAGTGAACTAGCGGGTAGTTCTACCCATGAGCAGTTCTTC. Translation: CASSELAGSSTHEQFF.

V is TRBV10-3 and J is TRBJ2-1; 8 nucleotides agree with TRBD1. CDR1 ENHRY and CDR2 SYGVKD come from the germline V gene. This CDR3 has 15 residues. J lost 7 bases, V lost 6 bases, and 11 bases had no gene match. CDR3 loop: CAISLGQGRKNEQFF. The CDR3 nucleotides are TGTGCCATCAGCCTAGGACAGGGACGAAAGAATGAGCAGTTCTTC.